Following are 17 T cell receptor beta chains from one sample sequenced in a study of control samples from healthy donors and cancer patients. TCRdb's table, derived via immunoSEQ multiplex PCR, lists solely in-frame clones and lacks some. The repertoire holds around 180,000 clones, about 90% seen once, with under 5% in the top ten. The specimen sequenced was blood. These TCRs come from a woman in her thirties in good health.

The DNA of the CDR3 is TGTGCCAGTAGTCCCCGGACAGAGTTATTCACAGATACGCAGTATTTT. Amino acids: CASSPRTELFTDTQYF. J is TRBJ2-3 and V is TRBV19; D may be TRBD1 (6 bases). The ends were cut back, 5 bases at V and 2 bases at J, with 17 bases in the middle. From germline, CDR1 is LNHDA and CDR2 SQIVND (reference sequence). There are 16 residues in the CDR3. Filled out from reference TRBV19 and TRBJ2-3, the complete variable domain reads DGGITQSPKYLFRKEGQNVTLSCEQNLNHDAMYWYRQDPGQGLRLIYYSQIVNDFQKGDIAEGYSVSREKKESFPLTVTSAQKNPTAFYLCASSPRTELFTDTQYFGPGTRLTVL.

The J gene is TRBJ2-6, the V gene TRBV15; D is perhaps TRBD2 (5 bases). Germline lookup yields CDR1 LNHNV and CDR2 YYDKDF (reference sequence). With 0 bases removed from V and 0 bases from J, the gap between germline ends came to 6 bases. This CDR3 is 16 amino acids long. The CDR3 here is CATSRDGSSGANVLTF. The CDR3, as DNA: TGTGCCACCAGCAGAGATGGGAGCTCTGGGGCCAACGTCCTGACTTTC.

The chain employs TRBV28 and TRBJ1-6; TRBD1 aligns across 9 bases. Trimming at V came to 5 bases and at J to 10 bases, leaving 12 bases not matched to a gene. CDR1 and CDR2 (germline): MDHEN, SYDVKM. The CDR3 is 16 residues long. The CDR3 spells CASSNLGQGSRSPLHF. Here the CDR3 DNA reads TGTGCCAGCAGTAATCTGGGACAGGGTAGCCGCTCACCCCTCCACTTT.

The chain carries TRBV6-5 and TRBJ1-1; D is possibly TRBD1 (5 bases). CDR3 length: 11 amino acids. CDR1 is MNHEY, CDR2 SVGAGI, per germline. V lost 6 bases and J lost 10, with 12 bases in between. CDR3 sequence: CASSMPGIAFF. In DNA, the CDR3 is TGTGCCAGCAGCATGCCAGGGATAGCTTTCTTT.

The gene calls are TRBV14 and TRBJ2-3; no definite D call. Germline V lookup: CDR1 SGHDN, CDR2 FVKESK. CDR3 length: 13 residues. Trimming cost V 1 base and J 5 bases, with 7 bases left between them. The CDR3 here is CASSQVYGDTQYF. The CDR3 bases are TGTGCCAGCAGCCAAGTGTATGGAGATACGCAGTATTTT.

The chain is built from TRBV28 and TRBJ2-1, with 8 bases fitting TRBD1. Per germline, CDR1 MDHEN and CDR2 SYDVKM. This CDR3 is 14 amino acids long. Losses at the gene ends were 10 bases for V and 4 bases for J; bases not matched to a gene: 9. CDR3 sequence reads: CATMTGDIYNEQFF. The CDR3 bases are TGTGCCACTATGACAGGGGACATTTACAATGAGCAGTTCTTC.

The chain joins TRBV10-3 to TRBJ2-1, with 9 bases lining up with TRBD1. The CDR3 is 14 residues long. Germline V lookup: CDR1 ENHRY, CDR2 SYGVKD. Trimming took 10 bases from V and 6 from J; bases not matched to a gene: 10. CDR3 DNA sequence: TGTGCCACCCGGGTGGGACAGGGATTCAATGAGCAGTTCTTC. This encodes CATRVGQGFNEQFF.

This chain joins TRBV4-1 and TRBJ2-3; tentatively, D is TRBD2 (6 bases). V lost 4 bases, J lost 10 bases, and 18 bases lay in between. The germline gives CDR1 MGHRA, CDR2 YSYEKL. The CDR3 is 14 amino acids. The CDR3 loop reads CASSLPMGGRSQYF. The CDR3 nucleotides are TGCGCCAGCAGCCTACCCATGGGGGGACGGTCGCAGTATTTT.

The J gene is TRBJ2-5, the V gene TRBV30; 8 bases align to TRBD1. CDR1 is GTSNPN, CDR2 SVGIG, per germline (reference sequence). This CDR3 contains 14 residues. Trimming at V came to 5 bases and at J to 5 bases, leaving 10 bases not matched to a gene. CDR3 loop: CAWATGTGGETQYF. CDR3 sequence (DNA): TGTGCCTGGGCGACCGGGACAGGCGGGGAGACCCAGTACTTC.

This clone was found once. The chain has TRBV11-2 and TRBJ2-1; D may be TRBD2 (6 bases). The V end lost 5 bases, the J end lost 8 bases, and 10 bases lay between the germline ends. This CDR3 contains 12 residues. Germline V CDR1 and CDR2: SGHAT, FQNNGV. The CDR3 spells CASSPGVYEQFF. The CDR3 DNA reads TGTGCCAGCAGCCCGGGGGTCTATGAGCAGTTCTTC. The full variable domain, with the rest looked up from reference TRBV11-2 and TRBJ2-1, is EAGVAQSPRYKIIEKRQSVAFWCNPISGHATLYWYQQILGQGPKLLIQFQNNGVVDDSQLPKDRFSAERLKGVDSTLKIQPAKLEDSAVYLCASSPGVYEQFFGPGTRLTVL.

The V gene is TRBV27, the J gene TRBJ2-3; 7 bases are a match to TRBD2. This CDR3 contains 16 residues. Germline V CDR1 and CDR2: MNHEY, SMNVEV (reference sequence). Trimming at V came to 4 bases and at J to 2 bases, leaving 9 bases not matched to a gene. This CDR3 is CASSSNSGRYTDTQYF. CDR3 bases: TGTGCCAGCAGTTCGAATAGCGGGCGATACACAGATACGCAGTATTTT.

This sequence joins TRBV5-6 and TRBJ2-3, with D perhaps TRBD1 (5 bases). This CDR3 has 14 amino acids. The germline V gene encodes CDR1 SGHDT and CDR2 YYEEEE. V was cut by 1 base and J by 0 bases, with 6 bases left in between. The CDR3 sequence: CASSLRGSTDTQYF. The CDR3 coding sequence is TGTGCCAGCAGCTTGAGGGGTAGCACAGATACGCAGTATTTT.

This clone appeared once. The CDR3 region has the DNA TGCGCCAGCAGCGTAGGACAGGGTGACTACGAGCAGTACTTC. This encodes CASSVGQGDYEQYF. V usage is TRBV5-1 and J usage is TRBJ2-7; 8 bases are shared with TRBD1. This CDR3 is 14 amino acids long. With 4 bases clipped from V and 3 bases from J, the junction kept 6 bases outside the gene matches. Germline CDR1 SGHRS, CDR2 YFSETQ.

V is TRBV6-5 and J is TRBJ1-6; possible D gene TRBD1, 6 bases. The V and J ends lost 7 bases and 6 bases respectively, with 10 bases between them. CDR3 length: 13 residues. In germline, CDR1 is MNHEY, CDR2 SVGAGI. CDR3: CASTQGRNSPLHF. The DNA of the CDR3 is TGTGCCAGCACTCAGGGGCGTAATTCACCCCTCCACTTT.

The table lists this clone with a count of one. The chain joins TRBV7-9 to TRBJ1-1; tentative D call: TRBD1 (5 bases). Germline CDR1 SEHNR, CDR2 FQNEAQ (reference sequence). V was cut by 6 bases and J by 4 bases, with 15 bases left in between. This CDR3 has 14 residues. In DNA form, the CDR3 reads TGTGCCAGCAGACACGAGGGGAGAACCACTGAAGCTTTCTTT. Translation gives CASRHEGRTTEAFF.

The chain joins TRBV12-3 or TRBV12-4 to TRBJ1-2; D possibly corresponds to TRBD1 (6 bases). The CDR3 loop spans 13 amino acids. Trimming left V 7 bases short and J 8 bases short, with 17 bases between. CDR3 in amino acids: CASTRNRDRGYTF. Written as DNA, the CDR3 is TGTGCCAGCACCCGCAACAGGGATAGGGGCTACACCTTC.

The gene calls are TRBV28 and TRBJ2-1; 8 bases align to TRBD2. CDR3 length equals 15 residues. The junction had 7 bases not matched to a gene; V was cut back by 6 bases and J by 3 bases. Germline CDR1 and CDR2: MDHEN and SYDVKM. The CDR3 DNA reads TGTGCCAGCAGACCAAGCGGGAGTCGCTACAATGAGCAGTTCTTC. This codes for CASRPSGSRYNEQFF.